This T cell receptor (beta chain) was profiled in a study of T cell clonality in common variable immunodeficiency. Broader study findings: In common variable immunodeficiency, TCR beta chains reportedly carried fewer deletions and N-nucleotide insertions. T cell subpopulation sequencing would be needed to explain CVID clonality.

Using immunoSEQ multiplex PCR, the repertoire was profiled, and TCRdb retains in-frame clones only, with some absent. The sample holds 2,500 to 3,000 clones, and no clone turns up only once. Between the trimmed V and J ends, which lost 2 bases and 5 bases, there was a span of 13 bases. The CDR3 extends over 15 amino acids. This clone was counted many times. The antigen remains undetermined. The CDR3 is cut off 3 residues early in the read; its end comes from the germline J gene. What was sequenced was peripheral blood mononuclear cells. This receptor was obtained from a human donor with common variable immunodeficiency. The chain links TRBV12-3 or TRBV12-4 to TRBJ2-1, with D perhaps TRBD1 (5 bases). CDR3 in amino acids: CASSLWGGPHNEQFF. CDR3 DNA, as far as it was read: TGTGCCAGCAGTTTATGGGGCGGACCTCACAATGAG.